Below are 15 T cell receptor beta chains sequenced from a single sample in a study of blood T cells in healthy people across ages. Sample-barcoded 5' priming and a J-beta primer mix drove a second PCR of about 6 to 12 cycles. TCRdb processed the 5' RACE reads anew with MiXCR; each CDR3 protein has one entry. The data contain approximately 770,000 distinct CDR3 sequences, 58% of them singletons. Sequenced: blood. Receptors originate from a man aged 25-45 years in good health.

This clonotype is a singleton in its sample. The J gene is TRBJ2-4, the V gene TRBV7-3; D is uncertain. The end of the DNA is better explained by TRBJ2-7, so the J call may be wrong. The CDR3 length is 15 residues. Germline CDR1 and CDR2: SGHTA and FQGTGA. The CDR3 protein is CASSYTGPNDYEQYF. CDR3 sequence (DNA): TGTGCCAGCAGCTACACCGGGCCGAATGACTACGAGCAGTACTTC.

This clonotype appeared many times. DNA of the CDR3: TGTGCCAGCAGTTTCGATCTAACTAGCGGGGCTGGTGGGGCCAACGTCCTGACTTTC. This codes for CASSFDLTSGAGGANVLTF. The chain recombines TRBV28 with TRBJ2-6, with 10 bases lining up with TRBD2. Trimming at V came to 3 bases and at J to 3 bases, leaving 11 bases not matched to a gene. The CDR3 is made up of 19 amino acids. Germline values: CDR1 MDHEN, CDR2 SYDVKM.

This clonotype was observed a few times. The V call is TRBV5-1, the J call TRBJ2-7; TRBD1 aligns across 12 bases. The last part of the DNA fits TRBJ2-5 better; the J call may be wrong. Germline V gives CDR1 SGHRS, CDR2 YFSETQ. The CDR3 contains 16 residues. The CDR3 is CASSSGTGGLAETQYF. The CDR3 bases are TGCGCCAGCAGCTCAGGGACAGGGGGCTTGGCGGAGACCCAGTACTTC.

There are a few counts of this clonotype. The chain couples TRBV9 to TRBJ2-1, with 11 bases aligning to TRBD2. The CDR3 sequence is 15 residues long. CDR1 and CDR2 (germline): SGDLS, YYNGEE. Trimming took 2 bases from V and 8 from J; bases not matched to a gene: 6. CDR3 region: CASSVTSGSFYEQFF. The CDR3 nucleotides read TGTGCCAGCAGCGTTACTAGCGGGAGTTTCTATGAGCAGTTCTTC.

The chain uses TRBV20-1 and TRBJ2-5, with 7 positions matching TRBD2. V was clipped by 3 bases and J by 4 bases; unmatched bases: 11. This CDR3 contains 15 residues. In germline, CDR1 is DFQATT, CDR2 SNEGSKA (reference sequence). The CDR3 bases are TGCAGTGCTAGTGGGGCGGCCGCTAGCGGAGAGACCCAGTACTTC. As protein: CSASGAAASGETQYF.

The chain couples TRBV20-1 to TRBJ2-7; tentative D call: TRBD2 (6 bases). Between the trimmed V and J ends, which lost 3 bases and 4 bases, there was a span of 16 bases. The CDR3 is 14 amino acids. Germline lookup yields CDR1 DFQATT and CDR2 SNEGSKA (reference sequence). CDR3 amino acids: CSARGGRGWYEQYF. CDR3 DNA sequence: TGCAGTGCTAGGGGAGGCCGGGGCTGGTACGAGCAGTACTTC.

The chain recombines TRBV6-1 with TRBJ2-3, with 9 bases aligning to TRBD2. This CDR3 is built from 16 residues. The germline CDR1 and CDR2 sequences are MNHNS and SASEGT. J was trimmed by 4 bases and V by 1 base; bases with no gene match: 6. The CDR3 protein is CASSEVSGRVADTQYF. CDR3 nucleotides: TGTGCCAGCAGTGAAGTTAGCGGGAGAGTCGCAGATACGCAGTATTTT.

This clonotype was seen more than once but under ten times. The rearrangement joins TRBV20-1 to TRBJ2-5, with TRBD1 identical over 9 bases. The germline V gene encodes CDR1 DFQATT and CDR2 SNEGSKA (reference sequence). The CDR3 totals 12 residues. V was pared by 5 bases and J by 3 bases, with 1 base of the junction left unmatched. DNA of the CDR3: TGCAGTGCTGGGACAGGGAAAGAGACCCAGTACTTC. This translates into CSAGTGKETQYF.

V usage is TRBV4-2 and J usage is TRBJ2-1; 13 bases are shared with TRBD2. The CDR3 has 16 residues. With V trimmed by 2 bases and J by 10 bases, 8 bases remained unmatched. CDR1 LGHNA and CDR2 YNFKEQ come from the germline V gene. In DNA form, the CDR3 reads TGTGCCAGCAGCCAAACACCGGGACTAGCGGGGCTAGAGCAGTTCTTC. Protein: CASSQTPGLAGLEQFF.

This clonotype was counted only a few times. J is TRBJ2-7 and V is TRBV12-3 or TRBV12-4; 13 bases are a match to TRBD2. This CDR3 comprises 14 residues. Trimming cost V 5 bases and J 6 bases; bases outside gene matches: 4. For the CDR3, the DNA is TGTGCCAGCAGTCCAGGACTAGCGGGGGCCGAGCAGTACTTC. Amino acid sequence: CASSPGLAGAEQYF.

This clonotype was counted a few times. This may come from a read error, since a much larger clone is one base off. This sequence joins TRBV7-2 and TRBJ1-2, with D uncertain. CDR3 length: 13 amino acids. Germline V lookup: CDR1 SGHTA, CDR2 FQGNSA. The V end lost 4 bases, the J end lost 0 bases, and 6 bases lay between the germline ends. The CDR3 DNA is TGTGCCAGCAGCTCCGGGGCTAACTATGGCTACACCTTC. It specifies CASSSGANYGYTF.

The chain links TRBV5-1 to TRBJ2-7; 7 bases are shared with TRBD2. The V segment lost 4 bases and the J segment 2 bases; nucleotides outside the gene matches: 9. Germline V gives CDR1 SGHRS, CDR2 YFSETQ. The CDR3 extends over 15 amino acids. The CDR3 DNA reads TGCGCCAGCAGCGGGTCGGCGGGAGTGCCCTACGAGCAGTACTTC. Residues: CASSGSAGVPYEQYF.

J is TRBJ1-2 and V is TRBV7-2, with D perhaps TRBD1 (6 bases). The length of the CDR3 is 14 residues. CDR1 and CDR2 (germline): SGHTA, FQGNSA. Trimming left V 6 bases short and J 8 bases short, with 19 bases between. As DNA, the CDR3 is TGTGCCAGCAGTCCTGACAGGCCGGGTGGAGGCTACACCTTC. It encodes CASSPDRPGGGYTF. Full variable domain (outside the CDR3, taken from reference TRBV7-2 and TRBJ1-2): GAGVSQSPSNKVTEKGKDVELRCDPISGHTALYWYRQSLGQGLEFLIYFQGNSAPDKSGLPSDRFSAERTGGSVSTLTIQRTQQEDSAVYLCASSPDRPGGGYTFGSGTRLTVV.

The chain couples TRBV20-1 to TRBJ2-3, with 9 bases fitting TRBD2. Trimming took 0 bases from V and 6 from J; bases not matched to a gene: 7. Germline V gene lookup returns CDR1 DFQATT and CDR2 SNEGSKA (reference sequence). The CDR3 covers 15 residues. This chain's CDR3 is CSARDLSGGGDTQYF. The CDR3, as DNA: TGCAGTGCTAGAGATCTTAGCGGGGGCGGGGATACGCAGTATTTT.

CDR3 sequence: CASSLGLAGGVNYEQYF. CDR3 nucleotides: TGTGCCAGCAGCTTAGGACTAGCGGGAGGGGTGAACTACGAGCAGTACTTC. The chain has TRBV7-2 and TRBJ2-7; 14 bases line up with TRBD2. Losses at the gene ends were 1 base for V and 3 bases for J; bases not matched to a gene: 5. The CDR3 runs to 17 residues. Per the germline V gene, CDR1 is SGHTA and CDR2 is FQGNSA. Variable domain in full (rest from reference TRBV7-2 and TRBJ2-7): GAGVSQSPSNKVTEKGKDVELRCDPISGHTALYWYRQSLGQGLEFLIYFQGNSAPDKSGLPSDRFSAERTGGSVSTLTIQRTQQEDSAVYLCASSLGLAGGVNYEQYFGPGTRLTVT.